This record looks at one T cell receptor (beta chain) sequence and its context. The target antigen is unknown. Some clones are missing from TCRdb's copy, which holds only in-frame ones; the method was immunoSEQ multiplex PCR. Among roughly 300,000 clones, more than 70% were seen once, and the ten largest hold around 5.3%. There are 19 residues in the CDR3. This specimen belongs to a study of cytotoxic CD8 clonotypes in ibrutinib-treated CLL. Looking at the study overall: The samples contained 255,043 productive templates on average. They also contained an average of around 94,000 productive rearrangements.

Points from the study as a whole: With treatment, public clonotypes, which were uncommon, either contracted or remained stable.

This rearrangement joins TRBV12-1 to TRBJ2-7; TRBD1, as called in the table, went unchecked against the DNA. TRBV12-1 is a documented pseudogene. The origin of this receptor is a human donor with chronic lymphocytic leukemia. This specimen consisted of PBMCs, obtained at disease progression, from a patient treated with ibrutinib. CDR3: CASSFAGGLDRGITYEQYF. The CDR3 DNA reads TGTGCCAGCAGCTTTGCAGGCGGCCTCGACAGGGGAATCACCTACGAGCAGTACTTC.